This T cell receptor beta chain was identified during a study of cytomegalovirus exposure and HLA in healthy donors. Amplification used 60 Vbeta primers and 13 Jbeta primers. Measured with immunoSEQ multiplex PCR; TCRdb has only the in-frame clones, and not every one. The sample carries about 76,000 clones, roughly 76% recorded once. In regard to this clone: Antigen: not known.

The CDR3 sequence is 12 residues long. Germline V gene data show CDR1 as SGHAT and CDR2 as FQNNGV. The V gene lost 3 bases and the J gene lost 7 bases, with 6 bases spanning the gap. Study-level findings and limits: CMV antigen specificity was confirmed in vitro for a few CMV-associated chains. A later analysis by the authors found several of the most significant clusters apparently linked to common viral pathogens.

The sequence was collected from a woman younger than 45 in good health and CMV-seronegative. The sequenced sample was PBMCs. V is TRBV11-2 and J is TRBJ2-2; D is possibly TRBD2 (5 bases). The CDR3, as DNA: TGTGCCAGCAGCTTCGGGGTCGGGGAGCTGTTTTTT. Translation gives CASSFGVGELFF.